The 20 T cell receptor beta chains reported below all come from one sample, sequenced in a study of cytomegalovirus exposure and HLA in healthy donors. This PCR relied on a set of 60 Vbeta primers and 13 Jbeta primers. Measured with immunoSEQ multiplex PCR; TCRdb has only the in-frame clones, and not every one. Of under 300,000 clones detected, about nine tenths appear once; the ten largest clones hold about 1.7%. The source material was PBMCs. The receptors derive from a girl between 2 and 10 years old in good health and CMV-seronegative.

The chain combines TRBV7-8 with TRBJ1-3; D might be TRBD1 (5 bases). The CDR3 sequence is 13 residues long. Trimming pared 8 bases from V and 1 base from J, leaving 9 bases between. Looked up from germline, CDR1 is SGHVS and CDR2 is FQNEAQ. The CDR3 coding sequence is TGTGCCAGCGGGGGGGAGTCTGGAAACACCATATATTTT. Translation: CASGGESGNTIYF.

This chain links TRBV2 with TRBJ2-5; TRBD1 aligns across 7 bases. Trimming took 6 bases from V and 4 from J; bases not matched to a gene: 2. The germline V gene encodes CDR1 SNHLY and CDR2 FYNNEI. This CDR3 comprises 12 residues. The CDR3 DNA follows: TGTGCCAGCAGCAGACAGGGAGAGACCCAGTACTTC. It is translated as CASSRQGETQYF.

The chain has TRBV7-8 and TRBJ2-7, with 8 bases that match TRBD1. V was pared by 5 bases and J by 4 bases, with 4 bases of the junction left unmatched. Germline V lookup: CDR1 SGHVS, CDR2 FQNEAQ. CDR3 length: 13 residues. CDR3 bases: TGTGCCAGCAGCCCCGGACAGGGTTACGAGCAGTACTTC. It specifies CASSPGQGYEQYF. The full variable domain, completed using reference TRBV7-8 and TRBJ2-7, is GAGVSQSPRYKVAKRGQDVALRCDPISGHVSLFWYQQALGQGPEFLTYFQNEAQLDKSGLPSDRFFAERPEGSVSTLKIQRTQQEDSAVYLCASSPGQGYEQYFGPGTRLTVT.

V gene TRBV5-5 combines with J gene TRBJ2-7; maybe TRBD2 (6 bases). The CDR3 has 15 amino acids. V was shortened by 1 base and J by 0 bases, with 11 bases between the two germline ends. CDR1 and CDR2 from the germline V gene are SGHKS and YYEKEE (reference sequence). The DNA of the CDR3 is TGTGCCAGCAGCTTGCCGTCCGGGAGCTCCTACGAGCAGTACTTC. Translating gives CASSLPSGSSYEQYF.

V usage is TRBV4-1 and J usage is TRBJ2-5; 9 positions match TRBD2. This CDR3 spans 16 amino acids. Germline CDR1 reads MGHRA; CDR2 reads YSYEKL. With 2 bases clipped from V and 1 base from J, the junction kept 5 bases outside the gene matches. DNA of the CDR3: TGCGCCAGCAGCCAAATGGGCGGGGGGGCCCAAGAGACCCAGTACTTC. Protein sequence: CASSQMGGGAQETQYF.

The chain joins TRBV23-1 to TRBJ1-1, with a tentative D call TRBD1 (6 bases). TRBV23-1 qualifies as an ORF whose function is uncertain. The CDR3 has 21 residues. V was cut by 1 base and J by 1 base, with 28 bases left in between. The DNA of the CDR3 is TGCGCCAGCAGTCAATTCTTCCGCGGACAGACCTTTACCCCTGCGAACACTGAAGCTTTCTTT. It specifies CASSQFFRGQTFTPANTEAFF.

The chain is built from TRBV11-1 and TRBJ2-2; possible D gene TRBD1, 5 bases. Germline V gene lookup returns CDR1 SGHAT and CDR2 FQDESV (reference sequence). V was clipped by 5 bases and J by 5 bases, with 12 bases between them. This CDR3 is 14 amino acids long. Here the CDR3 DNA reads TGTGCCAGCAGCACACGACAGACGACCGGGGAGCTGTTTTTT. It encodes CASSTRQTTGELFF. The whole variable domain, filled in from reference TRBV11-1 and TRBJ2-2, reads EAEVAQSPRYKITEKSQAVAFWCDPISGHATLYWYRQILGQGPELLVQFQDESVVDDSQLPKDRFSAERLKGVDSTLKIQPAELGDSAMYLCASSTRQTTGELFFGEGSRLTVL.

The V gene is TRBV7-9, the J gene TRBJ1-1; a weak D match, TRBD1 (5 bases). Germline V lookup: CDR1 SEHNR, CDR2 FQNEAQ (reference sequence). Between the trimmed V and J ends, which lost 4 bases and 4 bases, there was a span of 13 bases. The CDR3 is 14 amino acids. The CDR3 here is CASSYTGESTEAFF. CDR3 in DNA: TGTGCCAGCAGCTACACGGGGGAAAGCACTGAAGCTTTCTTT.

The genes are TRBV10-2 and TRBJ2-7, with D possibly matching TRBD1 (5 bases). The CDR3 covers 11 residues. Germline V CDR1 and CDR2: WSHSY, SAAADI. Trimming stripped 6 bases from V and 2 bases from J, with 5 bases between. The CDR3 protein is CASRDTYEQYF. In DNA, the CDR3 is TGCGCCAGCAGGGACACCTACGAGCAGTACTTC.

The chain links TRBV4-2 to TRBJ2-5, with 11 bases identical to TRBD2. The V and J ends lost 4 bases and 5 bases, in that order; junction bases with no gene match: 6. The CDR3 contains 15 residues. Germline CDR1 LGHNA, CDR2 YNFKEQ. The CDR3 protein is CASSLLAGGPETQYF. The CDR3 DNA sequence: TGTGCCAGCAGCCTTTTAGCGGGGGGGCCGGAGACCCAGTACTTC.

Turning to this clone: The junction departs from germline at one end; a sequencing error may be responsible. The CDR3 nucleotides are TGTGCTAGCAGCCGGAACGACAGGGATAGCTACGAGCAGTACTTC. It codes for CASSRNDRDSYEQYF. This chain connects TRBV7-7 to TRBJ2-5; TRBD1 aligns across 7 bases. The end of the DNA is better explained by TRBJ2-7, so the J call may be wrong. CDR1 and CDR2 from the germline V gene are SSHAT and FNYEAQ (reference sequence). CDR3 length: 15 residues.

The chain is built from TRBV6-1 and TRBJ2-3; TRBD2 aligns across 10 bases. The CDR3 sequence is 15 residues long. Germline assignment: CDR1 MNHNS and CDR2 SASEGT. V trimming: 4 bases; J trimming: 7 bases; junction bases outside the gene matches: 8. CDR3 sequence (DNA): TGTGCCAGCAGTGGTTTAGCGGGAGGTGTGCATACGCAGTATTTT. This gives the protein CASSGLAGGVHTQYF.

V usage is TRBV7-8 and J usage is TRBJ2-1; D gene ambiguous. CDR3 length: 13 residues. Trimming cost V 2 bases and J 5 bases, with 7 bases left between them. In germline, CDR1 is SGHVS, CDR2 FQNEAQ. The CDR3 loop is CASSLNSDNEQFF. CDR3 nucleotides: TGTGCCAGCAGCTTAAACTCGGACAATGAGCAGTTCTTC.

The chain couples TRBV5-1 to TRBJ1-3; 7 nucleotides agree with TRBD1. Germline V gene sequence: CDR1 SGHRS, CDR2 YFSETQ. The CDR3 has 16 amino acids. J gave up 3 bases and V 3 bases, and 9 bases lay outside the gene matches. Here the CDR3 reads CASSSSQGRSGNTIYF. CDR3 coding DNA: TGCGCCAGCAGCTCTTCACAGGGGCGGAGTGGAAACACCATATATTTT.

The V call is TRBV7-2, the J call TRBJ2-7, with TRBD2 matching over 7 bases. Trimming cost V 1 base and J 0 bases; bases outside gene matches: 6. Germline CDR1 SGHTA, CDR2 FQGNSA. The CDR3 loop spans 16 amino acids. The CDR3 reads CASSLGLALSSYEQYF. The CDR3 nucleotides read TGTGCCAGCAGCTTAGGACTAGCTTTGAGCTCCTACGAGCAGTACTTC.

V is TRBV6-5 and J is TRBJ1-1; 10 nucleotides line up with TRBD1. This CDR3 comprises 14 residues. The J segment lost 5 bases and the V segment lost 2 bases, leaving 2 bases of the junction unmatched. The germline V gene has CDR1 MNHEY and CDR2 SVGAGI. The CDR3 DNA sequence: TGTGCCAGCAGTTACGACAGGGGGCGGACTGAAGCTTTCTTT. Translation: CASSYDRGRTEAFF.

This chain uses TRBV4-1 with TRBJ2-7, with TRBD2 matching over 11 bases. Germline-derived CDR1 and CDR2 are MGHRA and YSYEKL. Germline trimming cut 4 bases from V and 5 bases from J; bases unmatched to any gene: 25. This CDR3 is built from 21 residues. CDR3 nucleotides: TGCGCCAGCAGCCCCTTACCGGGTCCCGCTTATAGCGGGAGGGCCAGAGACGAGCAGTACTTC. The encoded protein is CASSPLPGPAYSGRARDEQYF.

The chain combines TRBV7-2 with TRBJ2-1; TRBD2 matches 10 bases. Germline V gives CDR1 SGHTA, CDR2 FQGNSA. V lost 5 bases to trimming and J lost 7 bases; unmatched junction nucleotides: 8. The CDR3 contains 15 residues. The CDR3 loop is CASSLVASGSNEQFF. CDR3 sequence (DNA): TGTGCCAGCAGCCTAGTGGCTAGCGGGAGTAATGAGCAGTTCTTC.

The V gene is TRBV7-9, the J gene TRBJ2-1, with TRBD2 matching over 16 bases. The ends lost 4 bases at V and 0 bases at J; junction bases unmatched: 3. Germline loops: CDR1 SEHNR, CDR2 FQNEAQ (reference sequence). The length of the CDR3 is 18 residues. The CDR3 region has the DNA TGTGCCAGCAGCTCCGGGACTAGCGGGGGGGTCTCCTACAATGAGCAGTTCTTC. This codes for CASSSGTSGGVSYNEQFF.

The rearrangement links TRBV7-3 to TRBJ2-2; 13 positions match TRBD2. The V segment lost 6 bases and the J segment 4 bases; nucleotides outside the gene matches: 8. Germline V gives CDR1 SGHTA, CDR2 FQGTGA. This CDR3 comprises 17 residues. CDR3 DNA: TGTGCCAGCAGACCTACTAGCGGGGGGGCGGGCACCGGGGAGCTGTTTTTT. Translation: CASRPTSGGAGTGELFF.